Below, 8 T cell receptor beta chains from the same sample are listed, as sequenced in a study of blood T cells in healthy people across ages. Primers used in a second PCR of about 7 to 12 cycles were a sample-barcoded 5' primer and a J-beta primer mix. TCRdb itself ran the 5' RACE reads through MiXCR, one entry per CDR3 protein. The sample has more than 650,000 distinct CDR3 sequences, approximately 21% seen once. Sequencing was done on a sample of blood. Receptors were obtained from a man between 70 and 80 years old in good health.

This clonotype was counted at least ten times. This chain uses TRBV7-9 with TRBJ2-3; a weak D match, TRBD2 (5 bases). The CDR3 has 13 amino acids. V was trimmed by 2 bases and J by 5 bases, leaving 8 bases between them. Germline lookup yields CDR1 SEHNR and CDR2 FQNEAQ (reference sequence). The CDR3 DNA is TGTGCCAGCAGCTTAAATCGGGGAGATACGCAGTATTTT. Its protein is CASSLNRGDTQYF.

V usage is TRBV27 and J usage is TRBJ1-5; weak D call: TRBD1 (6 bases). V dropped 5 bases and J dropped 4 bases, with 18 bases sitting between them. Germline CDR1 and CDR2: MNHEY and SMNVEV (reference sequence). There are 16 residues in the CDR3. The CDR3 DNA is TGTGCCAGCAGTAAATTCCCGGACAGCCTAAATCAGCCCCAGCATTTT. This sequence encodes CASSKFPDSLNQPQHF.

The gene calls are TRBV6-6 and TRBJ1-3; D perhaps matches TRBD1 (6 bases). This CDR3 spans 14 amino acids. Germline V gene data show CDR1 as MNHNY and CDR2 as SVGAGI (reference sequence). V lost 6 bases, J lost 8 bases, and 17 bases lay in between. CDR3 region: CASSLGGRGDTIYF. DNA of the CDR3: TGTGCCAGCAGCTTGGGGGGCAGAGGAGACACCATATATTTT.

CDR3 in amino acids: CASSLVDRTDTQYF. The CDR3 bases are TGTGCCAGCAGCTTGGTTGACCGCACAGATACGCAGTATTTT. This chain uses TRBV5-4 with TRBJ2-3; D is unclear. The germline CDR1 and CDR2 sequences are SGHNT and YYREEE (reference sequence). The length of the CDR3 is 14 residues. Trimming took 0 bases from V and 1 from J, leaving 6 bases between them.

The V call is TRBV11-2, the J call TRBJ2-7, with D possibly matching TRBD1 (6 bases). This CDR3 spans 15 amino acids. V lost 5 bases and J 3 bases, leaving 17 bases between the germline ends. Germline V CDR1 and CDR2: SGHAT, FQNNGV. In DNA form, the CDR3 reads TGTGCCAGCAGCCCCGGACAGCTAGCAGGCTACGAGCAGTACGTC. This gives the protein CASSPGQLAGYEQYV.

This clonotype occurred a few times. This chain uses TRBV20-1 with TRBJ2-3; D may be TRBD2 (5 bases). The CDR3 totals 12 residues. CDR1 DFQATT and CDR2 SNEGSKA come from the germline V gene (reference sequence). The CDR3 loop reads CTRAGGTDTQYF. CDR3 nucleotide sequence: TGCACCCGCGCGGGCGGCACAGATACGCAGTATTTT.

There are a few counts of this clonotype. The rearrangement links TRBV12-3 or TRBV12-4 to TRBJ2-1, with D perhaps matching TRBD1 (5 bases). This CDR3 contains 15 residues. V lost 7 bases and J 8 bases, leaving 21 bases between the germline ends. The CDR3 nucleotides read TGTGCCAGCACCCCCAGGCAGGGTTTTTACGATGAGCAGTTCTTC. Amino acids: CASTPRQGFYDEQFF.

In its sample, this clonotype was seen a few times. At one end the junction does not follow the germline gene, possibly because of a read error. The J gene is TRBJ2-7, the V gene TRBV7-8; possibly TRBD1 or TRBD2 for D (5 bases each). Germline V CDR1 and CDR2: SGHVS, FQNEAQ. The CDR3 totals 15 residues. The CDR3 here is CASGLVRGGPYEQYF. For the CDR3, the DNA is TGTGCCAGCGGCTTAGTTCGTGGGGGACCCTACGAGCAGTACTTC.